This TCR beta chain originates from a study of tumor-infiltrating lymphocytes in oesophageal squamous cell carcinoma. Each CDR3 protein is one row after TCRdb ran MiXCR on the PCR reads. The sample has approximately 18,000 distinct CDR3 sequences, over 45% seen once. This clonotype showed up many times. This CDR3 is built from 15 residues. Between the trimmed V and J ends, which lost 1 base and 4 bases, there was a span of 10 bases. Per germline, CDR1 LGHNA and CDR2 YNFKEQ. Sample: esophageal tumor tissue. This sequence originates from a male donor with esophageal squamous cell carcinoma. The chain has TRBV4-2 and TRBJ1-4; no clear D gene. The CDR3 nucleotides read TGTGCCAGCAGCCAAGCTGGCGGGATTAATGAAAAACTGTTTTTT. Residues: CASSQAGGINEKLFF.